This T cell receptor (beta chain) was identified in a study of resident and recirculating memory T cells in vitiligo. Overall study context: Epidermis came from shave biopsies of lesional and nonlesional sites, plus PBMCs. Overall study results and limits: Vitiligo lesions lacked a unique dominant clone, and clonality varied.

Worth noting for this clone: Its antigen is still unknown.

This table comes from immunoSEQ multiplex PCR, and its TCRdb copy is limited to in-frame clones, with some not included. The sample lists roughly 80,000 clones, around 90% occurring once. The sequencing sample was made of blood. The sequence derives from a male donor with vitiligo.

The CDR3: CASSLLRTGEAYNEQFF. CDR3 in DNA: TGTGCCAGCTCACTTCTACGGACAGGGGAAGCCTACAATGAGCAGTTCTTC. V usage is TRBV18 and J usage is TRBJ2-1; TRBD1 matches 9 bases. V shed 4 bases and J 2 bases; nucleotides not matched to a gene: 9. Per the germline V gene, CDR1 is KGHSH and CDR2 is LQKENI. This CDR3 region has 17 residues.